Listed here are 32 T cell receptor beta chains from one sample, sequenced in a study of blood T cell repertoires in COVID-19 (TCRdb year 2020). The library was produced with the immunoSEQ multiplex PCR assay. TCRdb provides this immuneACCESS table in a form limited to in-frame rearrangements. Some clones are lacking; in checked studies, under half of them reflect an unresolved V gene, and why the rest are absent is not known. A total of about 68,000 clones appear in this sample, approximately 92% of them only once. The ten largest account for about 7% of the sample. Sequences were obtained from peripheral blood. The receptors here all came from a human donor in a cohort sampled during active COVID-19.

The CDR3 spells CASSYRRSNQPQHF. CDR3 sequence (DNA): TGTGCCAGCAGTTACCGGAGAAGCAATCAGCCCCAGCATTTT. The chain employs TRBV6-5 and TRBJ1-5; D gene uncertain. CDR1 is MNHEY and CDR2 is SVGAGI in the germline V gene. Trimming pared 2 bases from V and 1 base from J, leaving 6 bases between. This CDR3 contains 14 residues.

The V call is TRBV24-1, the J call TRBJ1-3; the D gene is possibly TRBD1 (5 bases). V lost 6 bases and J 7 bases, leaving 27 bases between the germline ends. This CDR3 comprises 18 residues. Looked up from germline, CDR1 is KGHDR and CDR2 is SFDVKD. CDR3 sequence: CATSWGSDVGHVVNTIYF. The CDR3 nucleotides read TGTGCCACCAGTTGGGGATCTGACGTCGGACATGTCGTTAACACCATATATTTT.

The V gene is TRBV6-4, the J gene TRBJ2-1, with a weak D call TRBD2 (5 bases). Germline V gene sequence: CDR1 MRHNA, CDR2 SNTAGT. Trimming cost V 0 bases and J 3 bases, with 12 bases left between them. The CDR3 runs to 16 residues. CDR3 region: CASSDSRGRGYNEQFF. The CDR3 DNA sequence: TGTGCCAGCAGTGACTCGCGAGGACGGGGCTACAATGAGCAGTTCTTC.

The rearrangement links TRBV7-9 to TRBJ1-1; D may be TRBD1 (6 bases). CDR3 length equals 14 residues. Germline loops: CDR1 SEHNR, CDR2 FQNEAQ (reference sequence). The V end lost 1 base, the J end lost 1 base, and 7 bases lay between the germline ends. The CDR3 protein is CASSLGTENTEAFF. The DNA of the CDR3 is TGTGCCAGCAGCTTAGGGACAGAGAACACTGAAGCTTTCTTT.

CDR3 region: CASSLVQGVNEQYF. CDR3 DNA sequence: TGTGCCAGCAGCTTAGTACAGGGTGTCAACGAGCAGTACTTC. The chain carries TRBV7-9 and TRBJ2-7; D is possibly TRBD1 (6 bases). The CDR3 contains 14 residues. CDR1 is SEHNR, CDR2 FQNEAQ, per germline (reference sequence). Trimming pared 1 base from V and 5 bases from J, leaving 12 bases between.

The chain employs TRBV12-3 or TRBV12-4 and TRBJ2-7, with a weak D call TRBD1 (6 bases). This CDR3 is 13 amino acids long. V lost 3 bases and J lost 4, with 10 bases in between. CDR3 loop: CASSFRGDYEQYF. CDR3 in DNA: TGTGCCAGCAGTTTCAGGGGAGATTACGAGCAGTACTTC.

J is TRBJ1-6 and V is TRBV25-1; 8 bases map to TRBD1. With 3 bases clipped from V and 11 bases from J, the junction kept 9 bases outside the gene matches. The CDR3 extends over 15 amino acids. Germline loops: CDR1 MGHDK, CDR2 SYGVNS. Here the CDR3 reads CASSDTGGGGAPLHF. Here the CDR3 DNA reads TGTGCCAGCAGTGATACAGGGGGAGGGGGCGCACCCCTCCACTTT.

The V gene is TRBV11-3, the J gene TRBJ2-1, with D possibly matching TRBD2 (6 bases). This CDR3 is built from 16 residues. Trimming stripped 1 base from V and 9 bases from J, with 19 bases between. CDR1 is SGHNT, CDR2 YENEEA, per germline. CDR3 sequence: CASSLGVTSRGGEQFF. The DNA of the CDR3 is TGTGCCAGCAGCTTAGGTGTGACGTCGCGGGGCGGTGAGCAGTTCTTC.

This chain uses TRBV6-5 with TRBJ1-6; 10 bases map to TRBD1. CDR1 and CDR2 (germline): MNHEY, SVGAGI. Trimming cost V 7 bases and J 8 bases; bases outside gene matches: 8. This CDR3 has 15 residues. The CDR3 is CASTSPGQGYSPLHF. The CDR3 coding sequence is TGTGCCAGCACCTCCCCGGGACAGGGGTATTCACCCCTCCACTTT.

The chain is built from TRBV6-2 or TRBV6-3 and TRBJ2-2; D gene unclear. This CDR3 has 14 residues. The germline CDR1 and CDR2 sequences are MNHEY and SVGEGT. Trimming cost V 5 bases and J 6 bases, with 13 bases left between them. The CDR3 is CASSGQYPAGELFF. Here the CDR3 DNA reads TGTGCCAGCAGTGGTCAGTACCCCGCCGGGGAGCTGTTTTTT.

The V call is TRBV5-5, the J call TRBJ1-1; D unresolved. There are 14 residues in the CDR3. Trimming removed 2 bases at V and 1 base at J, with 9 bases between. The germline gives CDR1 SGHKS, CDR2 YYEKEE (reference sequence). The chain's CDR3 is CASSFRQANTEAFF. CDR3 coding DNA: TGTGCCAGCAGCTTCCGCCAGGCGAACACTGAAGCTTTCTTT.

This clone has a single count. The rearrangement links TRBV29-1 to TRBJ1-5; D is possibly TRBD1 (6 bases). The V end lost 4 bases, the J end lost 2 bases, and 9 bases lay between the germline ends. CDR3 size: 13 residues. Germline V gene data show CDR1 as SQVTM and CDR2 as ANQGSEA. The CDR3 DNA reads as TGCAGCGTTGCTGGGGGCGGCAATCAGCCCCAGCATTTT. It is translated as CSVAGGGNQPQHF.

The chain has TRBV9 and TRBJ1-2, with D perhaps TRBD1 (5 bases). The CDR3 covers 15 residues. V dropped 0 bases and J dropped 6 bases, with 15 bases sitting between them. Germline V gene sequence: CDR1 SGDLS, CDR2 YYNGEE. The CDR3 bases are TGTGCCAGCAGCGTAGTTCCGGGGGGAGATGATGGCTACACCTTC. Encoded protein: CASSVVPGGDDGYTF. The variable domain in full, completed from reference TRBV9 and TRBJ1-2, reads DSGVTQTPKHLITATGQRVTLRCSPRSGDLSVYWYQQSLDQGLQFLIQYYNGEERAKGNILERFSAQQFPDLHSELNLSSLELGDSALYFCASSVVPGGDDGYTFGSGTRLTVV.

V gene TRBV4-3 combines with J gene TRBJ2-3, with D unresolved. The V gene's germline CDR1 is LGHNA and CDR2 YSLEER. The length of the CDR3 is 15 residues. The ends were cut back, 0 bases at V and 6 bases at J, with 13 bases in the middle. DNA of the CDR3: TGCGCCAGCAGCCAAGATCCCGGGTATTGGGATACGCAGTATTTT. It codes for CASSQDPGYWDTQYF.

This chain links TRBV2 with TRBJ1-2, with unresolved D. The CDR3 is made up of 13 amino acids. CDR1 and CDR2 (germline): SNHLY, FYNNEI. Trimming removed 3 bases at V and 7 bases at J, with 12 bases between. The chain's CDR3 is CASSDEVFGGYTF. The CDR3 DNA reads TGTGCCAGCAGTGATGAGGTTTTCGGTGGCTACACCTTC.

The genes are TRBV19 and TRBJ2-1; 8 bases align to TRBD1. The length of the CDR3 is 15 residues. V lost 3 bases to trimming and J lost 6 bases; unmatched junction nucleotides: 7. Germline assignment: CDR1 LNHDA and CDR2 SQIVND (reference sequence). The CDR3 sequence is CASSIWTGLVNEQFF. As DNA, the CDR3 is TGTGCCAGTAGTATCTGGACAGGGCTCGTCAATGAGCAGTTCTTC.

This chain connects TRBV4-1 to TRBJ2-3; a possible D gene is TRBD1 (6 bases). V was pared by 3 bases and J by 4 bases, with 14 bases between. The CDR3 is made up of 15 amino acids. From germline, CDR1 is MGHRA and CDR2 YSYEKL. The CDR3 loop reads CASSQQQGAADTQYF. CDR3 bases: TGCGCCAGCAGCCAGCAACAGGGCGCAGCAGATACGCAGTATTTT.

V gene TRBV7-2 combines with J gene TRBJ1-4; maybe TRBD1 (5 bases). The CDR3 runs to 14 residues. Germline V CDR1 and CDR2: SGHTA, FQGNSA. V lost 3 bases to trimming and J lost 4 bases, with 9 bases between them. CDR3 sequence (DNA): TGTGCCAGCAGCTTTGGGGGAGGTAATGAAAAACTGTTTTTT. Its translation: CASSFGGGNEKLFF.

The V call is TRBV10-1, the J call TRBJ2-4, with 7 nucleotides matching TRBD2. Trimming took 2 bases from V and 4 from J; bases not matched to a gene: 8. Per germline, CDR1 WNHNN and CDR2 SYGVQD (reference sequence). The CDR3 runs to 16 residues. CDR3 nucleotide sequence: TGCGCCAGCAGTGAGGGGTCTGCGGGGGATAAAAACATTCAGTACTTC. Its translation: CASSEGSAGDKNIQYF.

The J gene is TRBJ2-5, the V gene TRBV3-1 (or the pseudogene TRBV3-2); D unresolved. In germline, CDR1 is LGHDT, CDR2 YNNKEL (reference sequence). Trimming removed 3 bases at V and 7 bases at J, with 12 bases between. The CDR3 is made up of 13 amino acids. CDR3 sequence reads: CASSQGSMGTQYF. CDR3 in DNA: TGTGCCAGCAGCCAGGGTAGCATGGGGACCCAGTACTTC.

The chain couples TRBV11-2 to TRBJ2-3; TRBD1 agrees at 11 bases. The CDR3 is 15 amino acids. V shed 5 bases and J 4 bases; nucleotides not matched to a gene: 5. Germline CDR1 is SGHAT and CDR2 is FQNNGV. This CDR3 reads CASSPGQGGADTQYF. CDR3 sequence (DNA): TGTGCCAGCAGCCCGGGACAGGGGGGAGCAGATACGCAGTATTTT.

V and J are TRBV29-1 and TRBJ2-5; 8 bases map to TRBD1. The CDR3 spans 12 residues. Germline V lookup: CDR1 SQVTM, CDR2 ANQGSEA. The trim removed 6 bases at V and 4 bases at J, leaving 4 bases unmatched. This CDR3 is CSVDRVGETQYF. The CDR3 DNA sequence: TGCAGCGTGGACAGGGTCGGAGAGACCCAGTACTTC.

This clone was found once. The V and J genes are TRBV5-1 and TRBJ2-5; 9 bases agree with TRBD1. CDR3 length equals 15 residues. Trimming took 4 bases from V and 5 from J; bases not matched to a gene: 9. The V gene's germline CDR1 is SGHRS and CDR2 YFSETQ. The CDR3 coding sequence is TGCGCCAGCAGCCCGGGACAGGGTGTGGAGGAGACCCAGTACTTC. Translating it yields CASSPGQGVEETQYF.

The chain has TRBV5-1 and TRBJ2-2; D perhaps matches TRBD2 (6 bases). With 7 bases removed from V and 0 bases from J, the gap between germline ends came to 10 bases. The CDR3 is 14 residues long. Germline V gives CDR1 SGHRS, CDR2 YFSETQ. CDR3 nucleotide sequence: TGCGCCAGCGGGGGGACGGCGAACACCGGGGAGCTGTTTTTT. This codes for CASGGTANTGELFF.

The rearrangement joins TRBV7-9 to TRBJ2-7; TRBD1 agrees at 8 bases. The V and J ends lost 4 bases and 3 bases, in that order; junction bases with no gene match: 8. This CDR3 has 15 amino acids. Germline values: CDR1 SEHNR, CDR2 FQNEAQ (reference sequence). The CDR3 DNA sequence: TGTGCCAGCAGCTACTCGGGACAGGTTATCTACGAGCAGTACTTC. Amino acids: CASSYSGQVIYEQYF.

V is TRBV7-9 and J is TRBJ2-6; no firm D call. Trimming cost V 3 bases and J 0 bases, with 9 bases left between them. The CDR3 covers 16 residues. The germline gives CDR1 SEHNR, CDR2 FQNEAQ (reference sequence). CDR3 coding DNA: TGTGCCAGCAGCTTTCACAGCAACTCTGGGGCCAACGTCCTGACTTTC. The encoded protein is CASSFHSNSGANVLTF.

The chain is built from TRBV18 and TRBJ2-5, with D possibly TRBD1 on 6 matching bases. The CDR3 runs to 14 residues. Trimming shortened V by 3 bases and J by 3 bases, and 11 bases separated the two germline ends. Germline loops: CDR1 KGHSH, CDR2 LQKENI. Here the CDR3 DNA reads TGTGCCAGCTCACCGGTGAACAGGGAAGAGACCCAGTACTTC. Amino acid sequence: CASSPVNREETQYF.

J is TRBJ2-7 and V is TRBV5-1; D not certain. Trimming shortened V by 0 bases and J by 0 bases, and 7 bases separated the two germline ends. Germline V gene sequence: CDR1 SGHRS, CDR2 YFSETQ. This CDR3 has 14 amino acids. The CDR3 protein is CASSLEPSSYEQYF. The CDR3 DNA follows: TGCGCCAGCAGCTTGGAACCGAGCTCCTACGAGCAGTACTTC.

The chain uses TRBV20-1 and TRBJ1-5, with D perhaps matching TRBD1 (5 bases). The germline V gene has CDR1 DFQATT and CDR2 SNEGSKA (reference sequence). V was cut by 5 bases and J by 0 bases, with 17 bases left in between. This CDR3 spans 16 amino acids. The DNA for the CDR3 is TGCAGTGCTGGTGGGGGGGGTAGTTATAGCAATCAGCCCCAGCATTTT. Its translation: CSAGGGGSYSNQPQHF.

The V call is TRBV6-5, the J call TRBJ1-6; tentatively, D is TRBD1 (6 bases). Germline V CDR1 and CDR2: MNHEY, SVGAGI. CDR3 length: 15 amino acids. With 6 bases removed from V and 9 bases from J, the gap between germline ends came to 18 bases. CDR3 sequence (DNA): TGTGCCAGCAGCCAACAGGGATATGGTGTTTCACCCCTCCACTTT. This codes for CASSQQGYGVSPLHF.

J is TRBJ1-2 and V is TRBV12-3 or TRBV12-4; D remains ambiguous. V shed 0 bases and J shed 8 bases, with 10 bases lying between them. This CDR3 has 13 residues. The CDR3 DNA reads TGTGCCAGCAGTTTAGCCCCCTATGAGGGCTACACCTTC. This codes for CASSLAPYEGYTF.

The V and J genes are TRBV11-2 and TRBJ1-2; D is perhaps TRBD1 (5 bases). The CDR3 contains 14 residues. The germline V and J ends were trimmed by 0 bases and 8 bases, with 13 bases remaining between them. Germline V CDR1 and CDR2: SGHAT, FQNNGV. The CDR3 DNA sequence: TGTGCCAGCAGCTTAGACCCGGGTGGGGCAGGCTACACCTTC. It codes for CASSLDPGGAGYTF. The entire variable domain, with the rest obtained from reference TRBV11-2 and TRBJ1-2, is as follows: EAGVAQSPRYKIIEKRQSVAFWCNPISGHATLYWYQQILGQGPKLLIQFQNNGVVDDSQLPKDRFSAERLKGVDSTLKIQPAKLEDSAVYLCASSLDPGGAGYTFGSGTRLTVV.